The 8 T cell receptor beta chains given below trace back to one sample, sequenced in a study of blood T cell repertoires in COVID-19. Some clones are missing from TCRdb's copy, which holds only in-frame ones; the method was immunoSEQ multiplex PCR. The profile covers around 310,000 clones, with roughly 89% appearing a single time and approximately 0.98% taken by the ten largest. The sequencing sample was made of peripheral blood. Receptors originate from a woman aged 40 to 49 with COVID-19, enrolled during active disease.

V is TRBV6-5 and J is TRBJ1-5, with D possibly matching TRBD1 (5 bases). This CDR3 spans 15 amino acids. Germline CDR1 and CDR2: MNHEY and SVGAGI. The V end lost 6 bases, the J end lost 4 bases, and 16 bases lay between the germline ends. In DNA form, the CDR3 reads TGTGCCAGCAGCTCAGGCGCGGGGGGAAATCAGCCCCAGCATTTT. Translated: CASSSGAGGNQPQHF.

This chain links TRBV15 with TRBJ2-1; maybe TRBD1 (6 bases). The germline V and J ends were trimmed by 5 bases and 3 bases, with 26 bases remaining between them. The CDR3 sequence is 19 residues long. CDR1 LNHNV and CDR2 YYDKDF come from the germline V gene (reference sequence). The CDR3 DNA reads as TGTGCCACCAGCGGTTACAGGGTGGATGACTATGCACTCTACAATGAGCAGTTCTTC. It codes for CATSGYRVDDYALYNEQFF.

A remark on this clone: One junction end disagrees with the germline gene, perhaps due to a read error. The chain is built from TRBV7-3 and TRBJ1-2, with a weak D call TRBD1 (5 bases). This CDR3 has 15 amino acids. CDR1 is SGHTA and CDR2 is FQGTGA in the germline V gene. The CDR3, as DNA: TGTACCAGCAGCTTAACGGGGCAGCCTAACTATGGCTACACCTTC. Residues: CTSSLTGQPNYGYTF.

CDR3 loop: CASSPGLPGGQDNSPLHF. CDR3 coding DNA: TGCGCCAGCAGTCCGGGACTCCCGGGTGGGCAGGATAATTCACCCCTCCACTTT. The chain links TRBV10-1 to TRBJ1-6, with D possibly matching TRBD1 (5 bases). The CDR3 length is 18 residues. The V end was cut by 5 bases, the J end by 5 bases, with 22 bases between. CDR1 WNHNN and CDR2 SYGVQD come from the germline V gene (reference sequence).

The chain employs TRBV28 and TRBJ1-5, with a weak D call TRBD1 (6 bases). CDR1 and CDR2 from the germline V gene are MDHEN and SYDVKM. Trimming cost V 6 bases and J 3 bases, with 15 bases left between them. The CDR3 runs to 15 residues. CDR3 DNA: TGTGCCAGCAGGACCAGGAAGGGGGTCAATCAGCCCCAGCATTTT. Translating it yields CASRTRKGVNQPQHF.

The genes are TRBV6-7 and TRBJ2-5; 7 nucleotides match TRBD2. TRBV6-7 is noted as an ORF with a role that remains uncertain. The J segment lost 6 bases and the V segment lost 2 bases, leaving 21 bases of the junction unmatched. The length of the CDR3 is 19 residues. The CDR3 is CASSYLTPPRNGSGKTQYF. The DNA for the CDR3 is TGTGCCAGCAGTTACCTGACCCCTCCCCGGAACGGGAGCGGGAAGACCCAGTACTTC.

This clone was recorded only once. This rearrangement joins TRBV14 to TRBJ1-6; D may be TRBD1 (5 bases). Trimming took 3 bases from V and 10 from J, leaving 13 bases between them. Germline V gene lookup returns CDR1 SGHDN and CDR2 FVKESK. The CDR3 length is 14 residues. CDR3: CASSHLSGDSPLHF. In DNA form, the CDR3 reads TGTGCCAGCAGCCATCTCAGCGGGGACTCACCCCTCCACTTT.

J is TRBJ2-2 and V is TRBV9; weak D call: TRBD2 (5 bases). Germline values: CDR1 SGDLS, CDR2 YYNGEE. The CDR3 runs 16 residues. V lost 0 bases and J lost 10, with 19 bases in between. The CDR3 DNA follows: TGTGCCAGCAGCGTAGTCGCCGGGAACCCGCCGGAGGAGCTGTTTTTT. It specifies CASSVVAGNPPEELFF.